These 22 T cell receptor beta chains came from one sample sequenced in a study of blood T cells in healthy people across ages. With a J-beta primer mix and a sample-barcoded 5' primer, a second PCR ran about 7 to 11 cycles. From the 5' RACE reads, TCRdb called clonotypes with MiXCR, one entry per CDR3 protein. The sample lists around 400,000 distinct CDR3 sequences, 45% to 65% occurring once. The sequencing input was blood. Every receptor here comes from a man aged 60 to 69 in good health.

The chain recombines TRBV6-1 with TRBJ2-5; D call uncertain. Germline V CDR1 and CDR2: MNHNS, SASEGT. V dropped 2 bases and J dropped 4 bases, with 14 bases sitting between them. The CDR3 consists of 15 residues. DNA for the CDR3: TGTGCCAGCAGTGAACTGGGGTCGGCTGGAGAGACCCAGTACTTC. Translating it yields CASSELGSAGETQYF.

The rearrangement uses TRBV7-2 and TRBJ2-3; D remains unclear. The germline V gene has CDR1 SGHTA and CDR2 FQGNSA. Trimming removed 5 bases at V and 0 bases at J, with 15 bases between. The CDR3 consists of 16 residues. This CDR3 reads CASSIRTQSSTDTQYF. The CDR3 nucleotides are TGTGCCAGCAGCATCAGGACGCAGTCTAGCACAGATACGCAGTATTTT.

This chain joins TRBV4-2 and TRBJ2-7; 9 bases are shared with TRBD1. The ends lost 1 base at V and 7 bases at J; junction bases unmatched: 5. The CDR3 is made up of 14 amino acids. Per germline, CDR1 LGHNA and CDR2 YNFKEQ. The CDR3 reads CASSQGDRVDEQYF. The CDR3 nucleotides are TGTGCCAGCAGCCAAGGGGACAGGGTGGATGAGCAGTACTTC.

This clonotype was observed a few times. V and J are TRBV28 and TRBJ2-5; 8 nucleotides match TRBD1. The CDR3 has 14 amino acids. V shed 2 bases, J shed 5 bases, and the junction held 4 bases outside the gene matches. CDR1 and CDR2 (germline): MDHEN, SYDVKM. The DNA for the CDR3 is TGTGCCAGCAGTTTACTCAGGGGGCTTGAGACCCAGTACTTC. It specifies CASSLLRGLETQYF.

This clonotype turned up a few times. The chain combines TRBV30 with TRBJ2-1; 7 nucleotides align to TRBD2. Germline assignment: CDR1 GTSNPN and CDR2 SVGIG (reference sequence). V dropped 0 bases and J dropped 5; count of bases not matched to a gene: 4. This CDR3 contains 14 residues. The CDR3 bases are TGTGCCTGGAGTGTAATCGGGAGGAACAATGAGCAGTTCTTC. Its translation is CAWSVIGRNNEQFF.

J is TRBJ2-1 and V is TRBV20-1; 8 nucleotides match TRBD2. The CDR3 extends over 20 amino acids. Germline CDR1 reads DFQATT; CDR2 reads SNEGSKA (reference sequence). V trimming: 1 base; J trimming: 4 bases; junction bases outside the gene matches: 21. CDR3 sequence reads: CSARVSGVAGRGWSYNEQFF. The CDR3 DNA reads as TGCAGTGCTAGAGTTTCCGGGGTAGCGGGGAGGGGATGGTCATACAATGAGCAGTTCTTC.

This chain links TRBV4-3 with TRBJ2-7; 10 bases are a match to TRBD2. V lost 2 bases to trimming and J lost 3 bases; unmatched junction nucleotides: 1. Per the germline V gene, CDR1 is LGHNA and CDR2 is YSLEER. The CDR3 contains 14 residues. The CDR3: CASSQIAGGYEQYF. As DNA, the CDR3 is TGCGCCAGCAGCCAAATAGCGGGAGGCTACGAGCAGTACTTC.

This clonotype has more than one count but fewer than ten. The rearrangement uses TRBV6-5 and TRBJ1-2; 7 bases align to TRBD1. Germline CDR1 and CDR2: MNHEY and SVGAGI. J lost 4 bases, V lost 5 bases, and 7 bases had no gene match. This CDR3 region has 14 residues. The CDR3 reads CASSRGTAVYGYTF. The DNA for the CDR3 is TGTGCCAGCAGTCGGGGGACAGCGGTCTATGGCTACACCTTC.

This clonotype was detected a few times. The chain carries TRBV6-2 or TRBV6-3 and TRBJ2-7; the D call may be TRBD1 or TRBD2 (5 bases each). The length of the CDR3 is 13 residues. V was pared by 5 bases and J by 6 bases, with 14 bases between. Germline assignment: CDR1 MNHEY and CDR2 SVGEGT. CDR3 sequence (DNA): TGTGCCAGCAGTCCGGGACCGACGGCCGAGCAGTACTTC. Translated: CASSPGPTAEQYF.

The chain employs TRBV28 and TRBJ1-5, with D maybe TRBD1 (6 bases). Trimming cost V 7 bases and J 3 bases, with 10 bases left between them. Germline lookup yields CDR1 MDHEN and CDR2 SYDVKM. This CDR3 is 13 amino acids long. The CDR3 DNA reads TGTGCCAGCAATCAGGGGATCAATCAGCCCCAGCATTTT. Protein: CASNQGINQPQHF.

At least ten counts were recorded for this clonotype. V is TRBV12-3 or TRBV12-4 and J is TRBJ2-5; 7 nucleotides align to TRBD1. The CDR3 consists of 13 residues. V was pared by 6 bases and J by 1 base, with 2 bases of the junction left unmatched. The CDR3, as DNA: TGTGCCAGCAGCGACAGGGTCCAAGAGACCCAGTACTTC. Amino acids: CASSDRVQETQYF.

This clonotype was observed many times. The rearrangement uses TRBV20-1 and TRBJ1-6; D unclear. The CDR3 is made up of 14 amino acids. Germline-derived CDR1 and CDR2 are DFQATT and SNEGSKA (reference sequence). Trimming pared 3 bases from V and 7 bases from J, leaving 13 bases between. Here the CDR3 reads CSASRSLDNSPLHF. In DNA form, the CDR3 reads TGCAGTGCTAGTCGGTCCCTCGACAATTCACCCCTCCACTTT.

This clonotype was seen just once. Its ends do not fully match the called genes, so a read error is possible. V usage is TRBV6-6 and J usage is TRBJ2-7; 10 bases are a match to TRBD1. This CDR3 is built from 14 residues. In germline, CDR1 is MNHNY, CDR2 SVGAGI (reference sequence). DNA for the CDR3: TGTGCCAGTAGTTCCGGGACAGGGGTCTACGAGCAGTACTTC. Encoded protein: CASSSGTGVYEQYF.

This clonotype showed up just a few times. The chain recombines TRBV29-1 with TRBJ2-1; weak D call: TRBD1 (7 bases). CDR1 is SQVTM, CDR2 ANQGSEA, per germline. Trimming removed 7 bases from V and 7 bases from J, with 20 bases in between. This CDR3 spans 14 amino acids. The CDR3, as DNA: TGCAGCGGATCGCGGGGACAGTCAAAAAATGAGCAGTTCTTC. It specifies CSGSRGQSKNEQFF.

This clonotype was detected a few times. The chain uses TRBV28 and TRBJ2-5, with TRBD2 identical over 15 bases. With 4 bases clipped from V and 11 bases from J, the junction kept 14 bases outside the gene matches. Per the germline V gene, CDR1 is MDHEN and CDR2 is SYDVKM. The CDR3 is made up of 17 amino acids. For the CDR3, the DNA is TGTGCCAGCAGTTCAGGACTAGCGGGAGGGAGGACCAATGAGCAGTACTTC. Amino acids: CASSSGLAGGRTNEQYF.

This clonotype was picked up a small number of times. The CDR3 region is CASSYDLQRGAYEQYF. For the CDR3, the DNA is TGTGCCAGCAGTTACGACTTGCAGCGGGGGGCCTACGAGCAGTACTTC. This rearrangement joins TRBV6-5 to TRBJ2-7; TRBD2 agrees at 9 bases. There are 16 residues in the CDR3. Looked up from germline, CDR1 is MNHEY and CDR2 is SVGAGI. The V segment lost 2 bases and the J segment 2 bases; nucleotides outside the gene matches: 7.

The rearrangement links TRBV5-6 to TRBJ2-1, with TRBD2 matching 8 bases. Looked up from germline, CDR1 is SGHDT and CDR2 is YYEEEE. The CDR3 contains 13 residues. V was clipped by 5 bases and J by 5 bases; unmatched bases: 3. In DNA form, the CDR3 reads TGTGCCAGCAGACGGCGGGAGGACAATGAGCAGTTCTTC. Translation: CASRRREDNEQFF.

This clonotype was observed a handful of times. The V and J genes are TRBV29-1 and TRBJ2-3; D remains unclear. The CDR3 loop spans 14 amino acids. V lost 0 bases and J 0 bases, leaving 7 bases between the germline ends. Germline CDR1 and CDR2: SQVTM and ANQGSEA. The CDR3 spells CSVEEAPSTDTQYF. The CDR3 DNA sequence: TGCAGCGTTGAAGAAGCGCCTAGCACAGATACGCAGTATTTT.

The genes are TRBV6-2 or TRBV6-3 and TRBJ1-5; perhaps TRBD1 as D (6 bases). The germline V and J ends were trimmed by 7 bases and 9 bases, with 16 bases remaining between them. The V gene's germline CDR1 is MNHEY and CDR2 SVGEGT. The CDR3 totals 13 residues. The CDR3 loop reads CASNRGPVSPQHF. The CDR3 DNA sequence: TGTGCCAGCAATCGGGGGCCGGTTTCGCCCCAGCATTTT.

The chain is built from TRBV5-4 and TRBJ2-5, with TRBD1 identical over 8 bases. Judging by the DNA end, TRBJ2-4 fits better; the J call may be wrong. Germline CDR1 reads SGHNT; CDR2 reads YYREEE (reference sequence). This CDR3 has 14 amino acids. The CDR3 region is CASSLEQGVNIQYF. For the CDR3, the DNA is TGTGCCAGCAGCTTAGAACAGGGGGTTAACATTCAGTACTTC.

This clonotype turned up a few times. A clone one base away is much larger, so this may be a read error. The V gene is TRBV30, the J gene TRBJ2-6; D is unclear. The CDR3 has 13 amino acids. CDR1 and CDR2 (germline): GTSNPN, SVGIG (reference sequence). The germline V and J ends were trimmed by 1 base and 3 bases, with 4 bases remaining between them. In DNA form, the CDR3 reads TGTGCCTGGAGTGGAGGTGGGGCCAACGTCCTGACTTTC. As protein: CAWSGGGANVLTF.

This chain connects TRBV11-1 to TRBJ2-1; TRBD2 is a possible D gene (5 bases). Germline CDR1 is SGHAT and CDR2 is FQDESV (reference sequence). Trimming took off 5 bases at V and 5 bases at J, with 19 bases between the two ends. The CDR3 sequence is 16 residues long. The CDR3, as DNA: TGTGCCAGCAGCCTACCTTATGGCGGGCGGAACAATGAGCAGTTCTTC. This codes for CASSLPYGGRNNEQFF.